Below, one TCR beta chain is given with its context. This record belongs to a study of blood T cell repertoires in COVID-19. Study-wide background: The samples span acute and convalescent COVID-19 from the United States, Italy and Spain. Sources were T cells, B-cell-depleted T cells, or PBMCs; the material itself was cDNA or gDNA.

Source study methods: Using reference gene primer amplification, nucleated cell counts were estimated. The repertoire was sequenced with immunoSEQ multiplex PCR; TCRdb's copy has only in-frame clones and lacks some. That table gives V, J and clone size, and the DNA gave D and trimming. The sample comprises about 250,000 clones, around 83% of which are singletons, and roughly 5% rests with the top ten. Deletions cut 4 bases from V and 2 bases from J, with 9 bases between. CDR1 and CDR2 from the germline V gene are SQVTM and ANQGSEA. This CDR3 is 12 amino acids long. The receptor comes from an elderly man with acute or convalescent COVID-19. The sequenced sample consisted of peripheral blood. The rearrangement links TRBV29-1 to TRBJ2-7; D may be TRBD2 (5 bases). The CDR3 spells CSVVTGTYEQYF. The DNA of the CDR3 is TGCAGCGTTGTAACCGGGACCTACGAGCAGTACTTC.